These T cell receptor beta chains were read from a single sample in a study of regulatory dendritic cells for organ transplantation. TCRdb keeps only in-frame clones here, not all; method: immunoSEQ multiplex PCR. Of roughly 34,000 clones listed, approximately 91% are singletons. Source material: naive CD4+ T cells from blood. The source is a human donor in good health. Each CDR3 is given with its conserved first and last residue. D genes are given only for firm matches.

V: TRBV6-6
D: .
J: TRBJ2-3
CDR3: CASSLRSDTQYF
DNA: TGTGCCAGCAGTCTTCGGTCAGATACGCAGTATTTT

V: TRBV5-4
D: .
J: TRBJ2-3
CDR3: CASSLKDTQYF
DNA: TGTGCCAGCAGCTTGAAAGATACGCAGTATTTT

V: TRBV2
D: .
J: TRBJ2-2
CDR3: CASSEVRENTGELFF
DNA: TGTGCCAGCAGTGAAGTTCGGGAGAACACCGGGGAGCTGTTTTTT

V: TRBV5-4
D: .
J: TRBJ2-5
CDR3: CASSSLGIQETQYF
DNA: TGTGCCAGCAGCTCCCTAGGCATCCAAGAGACCCAGTACTTC

V: TRBV6-5
D: .
J: TRBJ1-5
CDR3: CASSLIRDQPQHF
DNA: TGTGCCAGCAGTCTGATCAGGGATCAGCCCCAGCATTTT

V: TRBV11-3
D: TRBD2
J: TRBJ2-2
CDR3: CASSLGTSGITGELFF
DNA: TGTGCCAGCAGCTTAGGGACTAGCGGGATAACCGGGGAGCTGTTTTTT

V: TRBV2
D: TRBD1
J: TRBJ1-5
CDR3: CASSEFSGQINQPQHF
DNA: TGTGCCAGCAGTGAATTCTCGGGACAGATCAATCAGCCCCAGCATTTT

V: TRBV7-3
D: .
J: TRBJ2-7
CDR3: CASSLTSAYEQYF
DNA: TGTGCCAGCAGCTTAACGTCGGCTTACGAGCAGTACTTC

V: TRBV5-1
D: .
J: TRBJ1-2
CDR3: CASSLVSGGRNFNYGYTF
DNA: TGCGCCAGCAGCTTGGTTAGTGGGGGCCGTAACTTTAACTATGGCTACACCTTC

V: TRBV6-5
D: .
J: TRBJ1-6
CDR3: CASSYSRNSPLHF
DNA: TGTGCCAGCAGTTACTCACGAAATTCACCCCTCCACTTT